These 5 T cell receptor beta chains share one sample of origin, sequenced in a study of CD4 T cells in relation to SARS-CoV-2 and coronaviruses. The unexposed donors gave CD4+ T cells in 2011-2018, prior to COVID-19. The assay was immunoSEQ multiplex PCR, and TCRdb's table has in-frame clones only and misses some. Of approximately 70,000 clones listed, 93% were seen once; the top ten hold around 0.21%. Sequencing was performed on naive CD4+ T cells from PBMCs. Specified subset: naive CD4+ T cells isolated by negative enrichment. The receptor source for this set is a human donor in good health.

The chain combines TRBV15 with TRBJ1-1; D gene ambiguous. This CDR3 is 14 amino acids long. Trimming stripped 5 bases from V and 4 bases from J, with 14 bases between. Germline lookup yields CDR1 LNHNV and CDR2 YYDKDF (reference sequence). The CDR3 DNA reads TGTGCCACCAGCGATCATCGGGCGAGCACTGAAGCTTTCTTT. Translated, it gives CATSDHRASTEAFF.

V and J are TRBV7-9 and TRBJ1-2, with unresolved D. V shed 6 bases and J shed 8 bases, with 16 bases lying between them. This CDR3 is 13 amino acids long. Germline CDR1 reads SEHNR; CDR2 reads FQNEAQ (reference sequence). CDR3 coding DNA: TGTGCCAGCAGAAACGTAGCAACGGAAGGCTACACCTTC. It encodes CASRNVATEGYTF. Using reference TRBV7-9 and TRBJ1-2 for the parts outside the CDR3, the full variable domain is DTGVSQNPRHKITKRGQNVTFRCDPISEHNRLYWYRQTLGQGPEFLTYFQNEAQLEKSRLLSDRFSAERPKGSFSTLEIQRTEQGDSAMYLCASRNVATEGYTFGSGTRLTVV.

This CDR3 is CAWNKEASGTYEQYF. CDR3 sequence (DNA): TGTGCCTGGAATAAGGAGGCTAGCGGGACCTACGAGCAGTACTTC. The chain has TRBV30 and TRBJ2-7; 9 nucleotides agree with TRBD2. The CDR3 has 15 residues. Unmatched junction bases numbered 9, after V lost 4 bases and J lost 2 bases. Germline CDR1 reads GTSNPN; CDR2 reads SVGIG (reference sequence).

This CDR3 is CASSDDRGETQYF. The CDR3 bases are TGTGCCAGTAGTGACGACAGGGGAGAGACCCAGTACTTC. The gene calls are TRBV19 and TRBJ2-5, with 8 bases lining up with TRBD1. The CDR3 length is 13 residues. Unmatched junction bases numbered 3, after V lost 5 bases and J lost 4 bases. The V gene's germline CDR1 is LNHDA and CDR2 SQIVND (reference sequence).

This chain uses TRBV5-4 with TRBJ2-3; 13 nucleotides line up with TRBD2. CDR1 is SGHNT, CDR2 YYREEE, per germline (reference sequence). The J segment lost 0 bases and the V segment lost 0 bases, leaving 1 base of the junction unmatched. The CDR3 sequence is 17 residues long. The CDR3 here is CASSLGGLAGSTDTQYF. DNA for the CDR3: TGTGCCAGCAGCTTGGGGGGACTAGCGGGAAGCACAGATACGCAGTATTTT.